A single sample gave rise to the 25 T cell receptor beta chains below, sequenced in a study of cytomegalovirus exposure and HLA in healthy donors. PCR primers comprised 60 Vbeta and 13 Jbeta primers. The table came from immunoSEQ multiplex PCR; TCRdb's copy has only in-frame clones and leaves some out. The repertoire table contains some 75,000 clones. What was sequenced was PBMCs. All receptors come from a man aged 35 to 55 in good health and CMV-seronegative.

V usage is TRBV10-2 and J usage is TRBJ1-2; D ambiguous. The CDR3 is 12 residues long. Germline values: CDR1 WSHSY, CDR2 SAAADI. Trimming pared 5 bases from V and 11 bases from J, leaving 15 bases between. CDR3 bases: TGCGCCAGCAGTTCCAGCCTGGAGGGTTACACCTTC. Protein: CASSSSLEGYTF.

This rearrangement joins TRBV7-2 to TRBJ2-2; tentatively, D is TRBD2 (6 bases). Between the trimmed V and J ends, which lost 5 bases and 2 bases, there was a span of 9 bases. The germline V gene has CDR1 SGHTA and CDR2 FQGNSA. The CDR3 is made up of 14 amino acids. The DNA for the CDR3 is TGTGCCAGCAGCCGGGACTTCAACACCGGGGAGCTGTTTTTT. Its translation is CASSRDFNTGELFF.

The chain employs TRBV5-1 and TRBJ2-1; 9 positions agree with TRBD1. CDR1 and CDR2 from the germline V gene are SGHRS and YFSETQ. The V gene end was trimmed by 3 bases and the J gene end by 8 bases; junction bases not matched to a gene: 9. This CDR3 contains 15 residues. The CDR3 DNA follows: TGCGCCAGCAGCTCCAATCCGGGACAGGGATATGAGCAGTTCTTC. Amino acids: CASSSNPGQGYEQFF.

V usage is TRBV7-6 and J usage is TRBJ2-5; TRBD2 aligns across 14 bases. CDR1 is SGHVS, CDR2 FNYEAQ, per germline. After removal of 2 bases from V and 4 bases from J, the junction contained 6 bases not matched to a gene. The CDR3 has 17 residues. CDR3 nucleotide sequence: TGTGCCAGCAGCTTAAGTCGACTAGCGGGAGGGCGAGAGACCCAGTACTTC. This translates into CASSLSRLAGGRETQYF. Variable domain in full (rest from reference TRBV7-6 and TRBJ2-5): GAGVSQSPRYKVTKRGQDVALRCDPISGHVSLYWYRQALGQGPEFLTYFNYEAQQDKSGLPNDRFSAERPEGSISTLTIQRTEQRDSAMYRCASSLSRLAGGRETQYFGPGTRLLVL.

This rearrangement joins TRBV11-2 to TRBJ1-2, with D perhaps TRBD1 (5 bases). Trimming stripped 5 bases from V and 8 bases from J, with 12 bases between. Germline lookup yields CDR1 SGHAT and CDR2 FQNNGV. The CDR3 spans 12 residues. DNA for the CDR3: TGTGCCAGCAGCCCGGGACTCACGGGCTACACCTTC. The encoded protein is CASSPGLTGYTF. Filled out from reference TRBV11-2 and TRBJ1-2, the complete variable domain reads EAGVAQSPRYKIIEKRQSVAFWCNPISGHATLYWYQQILGQGPKLLIQFQNNGVVDDSQLPKDRFSAERLKGVDSTLKIQPAKLEDSAVYLCASSPGLTGYTFGSGTRLTVV.

CDR3 residues: CASSPKRTGTETQYF. The CDR3 region has the DNA TGTGCCAGCAGCCCCAAACGGACAGGGACAGAGACCCAGTACTTC. The V call is TRBV14, the J call TRBJ2-5; 8 nucleotides match TRBD1. V was clipped by 4 bases and J by 4 bases; unmatched bases: 8. CDR3 length: 15 amino acids. Germline CDR1 and CDR2: SGHDN and FVKESK.

V gene TRBV4-1 combines with J gene TRBJ1-5; no reliable D call. CDR1 and CDR2 (germline): MGHRA, YSYEKL. V gave up 0 bases and J gave up 4 bases, with 13 bases separating them. This CDR3 spans 16 amino acids. The DNA of the CDR3 is TGCGCCAGCAGCCAAGATCAGCAGGCAATTAATCAGCCCCAGCATTTT. This sequence encodes CASSQDQQAINQPQHF.

The V gene is TRBV6-1, the J gene TRBJ1-1; D is ambiguous. CDR3 length: 14 residues. V was cut by 4 bases and J by 0 bases, with 9 bases left in between. Germline V gives CDR1 MNHNS, CDR2 SASEGT. This CDR3 reads CASSAVILNTEAFF. The CDR3 DNA follows: TGTGCCAGCAGTGCTGTAATTTTGAACACTGAAGCTTTCTTT.

J is TRBJ2-2 and V is TRBV5-1; 7 bases map to TRBD1. The CDR3 length is 16 residues. The ends lost 2 bases at V and 4 bases at J; junction bases unmatched: 8. Germline V gene sequence: CDR1 SGHRS, CDR2 YFSETQ. The chain's CDR3 is CASSFSETGRTGELFF. CDR3 DNA: TGCGCCAGCAGCTTTTCGGAGACAGGGCGCACCGGGGAGCTGTTTTTT.

The rearrangement links TRBV6-6 to TRBJ2-7, with D maybe TRBD2 (6 bases). CDR1 is MNHNY, CDR2 SVGAGI, per germline (reference sequence). This CDR3 is built from 15 residues. V shed 2 bases and J shed 0 bases, with 11 bases lying between them. The CDR3 is CASSYPMTSSYEQYF. CDR3 DNA sequence: TGTGCCAGCAGTTACCCCATGACTAGCTCCTACGAGCAGTACTTC.

The chain recombines TRBV15 with TRBJ2-3; D gene uncertain. Per germline, CDR1 LNHNV and CDR2 YYDKDF (reference sequence). The V end lost 4 bases, the J end lost 0 bases, and 14 bases lay between the germline ends. This CDR3 is 16 amino acids long. This chain's CDR3 is CATSTIRQTSTDTQYF. DNA for the CDR3: TGTGCCACCAGCACGATTAGACAAACTAGCACAGATACGCAGTATTTT.

As DNA, the CDR3 is TGTGCCATCACCCCATCTCTCGGGGATACGCAGTATTTT. Protein: CAITPSLGDTQYF. V and J are TRBV10-3 and TRBJ2-3; D is unclear. V lost 7 bases and J lost 6, with 14 bases in between. Germline-derived CDR1 and CDR2 are ENHRY and SYGVKD. The CDR3 consists of 13 residues.

The CDR3 DNA is TGTGCCAGCAGTAGAAACAGGGTACAGCCCCAGCATTTT. It translates to CASSRNRVQPQHF. The genes are TRBV6-5 and TRBJ1-5; D is perhaps TRBD1 (6 bases). Between the trimmed V and J ends, which lost 5 bases and 7 bases, there was a span of 12 bases. Germline V CDR1 and CDR2: MNHEY, SVGAGI. The CDR3 length is 13 residues.

The chain employs TRBV29-1 and TRBJ2-7, with D hard to call. The CDR3 has 12 amino acids. Germline CDR1 reads SQVTM; CDR2 reads ANQGSEA. The ends were cut back, 6 bases at V and 2 bases at J, with 11 bases in the middle. CDR3 sequence (DNA): TGCAGCGTGCGGCTCAGCCCCTACGAGCAGTACTTC. Its protein is CSVRLSPYEQYF.

V gene TRBV5-6 combines with J gene TRBJ2-1; D is unresolved. Germline V gene lookup returns CDR1 SGHDT and CDR2 YYEEEE. V gave up 4 bases and J gave up 3 bases, with 20 bases separating them. This CDR3 is built from 17 residues. The CDR3 here is CASSPGSRHNLYNEQFF. CDR3 DNA: TGTGCCAGCAGCCCTGGATCGAGACACAACCTCTACAATGAGCAGTTCTTC.

This rearrangement joins TRBV5-1 to TRBJ2-7; TRBD1 is a possible D gene (5 bases). Germline V CDR1 and CDR2: SGHRS, YFSETQ. The CDR3 extends over 13 amino acids. V shed 1 base and J shed 5 bases, with 10 bases lying between them. CDR3 amino acids: CASSLNRPHEQYF. The CDR3 DNA reads as TGCGCCAGCAGCTTGAACAGGCCCCACGAGCAGTACTTC.

The chain has TRBV6-6 and TRBJ1-6, with 8 bases lining up with TRBD1. The V gene end was trimmed by 0 bases and the J gene end by 9 bases; junction bases not matched to a gene: 7. The length of the CDR3 is 16 residues. Germline values: CDR1 MNHNY, CDR2 SVGAGI (reference sequence). The CDR3, as DNA: TGTGCCAGCAGTTACTCGATCCGGACAGGGATTTCACCCCTCCACTTT. Translated: CASSYSIRTGISPLHF.

The chain links TRBV7-2 to TRBJ2-7; D gene uncertain. V dropped 5 bases and J dropped 4 bases, with 12 bases sitting between them. CDR3 length: 13 residues. CDR1 and CDR2 from the germline V gene are SGHTA and FQGNSA. In DNA form, the CDR3 reads TGTGCCAGCAGCCAAGACCGGAGATACGAGCAGTACTTC. Translated: CASSQDRRYEQYF.

The rearrangement joins TRBV19 to TRBJ2-5; D gene uncertain. Looked up from germline, CDR1 is LNHDA and CDR2 is SQIVND (reference sequence). The CDR3 consists of 12 residues. V lost 4 bases and J lost 5, with 8 bases in between. CDR3 sequence reads: CASSTNGETQYF. Written as DNA, the CDR3 is TGTGCCAGTAGTACGAACGGGGAGACCCAGTACTTC. Filled out from reference TRBV19 and TRBJ2-5, the complete variable domain reads DGGITQSPKYLFRKEGQNVTLSCEQNLNHDAMYWYRQDPGQGLRLIYYSQIVNDFQKGDIAEGYSVSREKKESFPLTVTSAQKNPTAFYLCASSTNGETQYFGPGTRLLVL.

The genes are TRBV14 and TRBJ2-2; tentative D call: TRBD1 (6 bases). CDR3 length: 16 residues. The V gene's germline CDR1 is SGHDN and CDR2 FVKESK. V was clipped by 1 base and J by 2 bases, with 11 bases between them. The CDR3 nucleotides are TGTGCCAGCAGCCAAGTTGCGACAGGAAACACCGGGGAGCTGTTTTTT. It codes for CASSQVATGNTGELFF.

This chain joins TRBV6-5 and TRBJ1-5; 9 nucleotides align to TRBD1. V lost 7 bases, J lost 6 bases, and 7 bases stayed unmatched. The CDR3 consists of 14 residues. In germline, CDR1 is MNHEY, CDR2 SVGAGI. The CDR3 sequence: CASNPMTGGQPQHF. Here the CDR3 DNA reads TGTGCCAGCAACCCGATGACAGGGGGTCAGCCCCAGCATTTT.

This chain uses TRBV30 with TRBJ2-2, with D maybe TRBD2 (6 bases). CDR1 GTSNPN and CDR2 SVGIG come from the germline V gene (reference sequence). V dropped 2 bases and J dropped 2 bases, with 15 bases sitting between them. The CDR3 loop spans 16 amino acids. DNA for the CDR3: TGTGCCTGGAGTTTTACCCGGAGGGTCAACACCGGGGAGCTGTTTTTT. The encoded protein is CAWSFTRRVNTGELFF.

The V call is TRBV19, the J call TRBJ2-5; 10 nucleotides agree with TRBD2. Per germline, CDR1 LNHDA and CDR2 SQIVND (reference sequence). After removal of 5 bases from V and 4 bases from J, the junction contained 4 bases not matched to a gene. This CDR3 is built from 14 residues. Here the CDR3 DNA reads TGTGCCAGTAGTGGGGGACTAGCGAGAGAGACCCAGTACTTC. It encodes CASSGGLARETQYF.

The chain combines TRBV6-5 with TRBJ2-7, with TRBD1 as a possible D gene (5 bases). The V gene's germline CDR1 is MNHEY and CDR2 SVGAGI. The V gene lost 6 bases and the J gene lost 0 bases, with 15 bases spanning the gap. CDR3 length: 15 amino acids. The CDR3 sequence is CASRNSGARSYEQYF. Written as DNA, the CDR3 is TGTGCCAGCAGGAACAGTGGGGCACGCTCCTACGAGCAGTACTTC.

The chain joins TRBV19 to TRBJ2-2; no clear D gene. Trimming cost V 9 bases and J 4 bases, with 9 bases left between them. CDR1 LNHDA and CDR2 SQIVND come from the germline V gene (reference sequence). CDR3 length: 12 residues. The DNA for the CDR3 is TGTGCCAGCCGGTTCGTCACCGGGGAGCTGTTTTTT. Encoded protein: CASRFVTGELFF.